These T cell receptor beta chains were read from a single sample in a study of blood T cells in healthy people across ages. TCRdb reprocessed the 5' RACE reads with MiXCR, giving one entry per CDR3 protein. The sample has roughly 800,000 distinct CDR3 sequences, more than 20% seen once. These data were also filed under a second study, of T cells of mothers and their children.

The sample comprised blood. Source of these receptors: a boy aged 10-17 years in good health. Each CDR3 is given with its conserved first and last residue. The D gene is left open where the match is weak. Size values are once, few and many counts, or a class for expanded clones, and some rows have none.

d_gene	v_gene	j_gene	abundance	CDR3nt	CDR3aa
TRBD1	TRBV6-2/TRBV6-3	TRBJ1-1	few	TGTGCCAGCAGAGGGACAGCTGAAGCTTTCTTT	CASRGTAEAFF
.	TRBV28	TRBJ2-1	.	TGTGCCAACAGACCTTCCTGGGATGAGCAGTTCTTC	CANRPSWDEQFF
.	TRBV15	TRBJ1-3	.	TGTGCCACCAGCAGAGTTGGGAACACCATATATTTT	CATSRVGNTIYF
TRBD2	TRBV20-1	TRBJ2-4	many	TGCAGTGCCCCCGCCCCCCTAGCGGGAGTCTTTGGGGCCAAAAACATTCAGTACTTC	CSAPAPLAGVFGAKNIQYF
TRBD2	TRBV5-1	TRBJ2-6	few	TGCGCCAGCAGCTTCACAGCGGGGGGCGCTGGGGCCAACGTCCTGACTTTC	CASSFTAGGAGANVLTF
.	TRBV20-1	TRBJ1-2	.	TGCAGTGCTAACCTCTTATCCTATGGCTACACCTTC	CSANLLSYGYTF
TRBD1	TRBV9	TRBJ1-1	.	TGTGCCAGCAGCGAAACCGGGACAGAGAACACTGAAGCTTTCTTT	CASSETGTENTEAFF
.	TRBV7-9	TRBJ1-2	.	TGTGCCAGCAGCCCGCCGACCCTTTCAGACTATGGCTACACCTTC	CASSPPTLSDYGYTF
TRBD2	TRBV5-5	TRBJ2-3	.	TGTGCCAGCAGCCCCCAGGAGCGGGAGCTAGATACGCAGTATTTT	CASSPQERELDTQYF
TRBD2	TRBV7-6	TRBJ2-7	.	TGTGCCAGCAGCTTAGGGACTAGCTCCGGCGAGCAGTACTTC	CASSLGTSSGEQYF
.	TRBV12-3/TRBV12-4	TRBJ2-6	.	TGTGCCAGCAGTTTTAGTCCCTCCTCTGGGGCCAACGTCCTGACTTTC	CASSFSPSSGANVLTF
TRBD1	TRBV9	TRBJ2-1	many	TGTGCCAGCAGCCCGCGACAGGGCGCGTACAATGAGCAGTTCTTC	CASSPRQGAYNEQFF
.	TRBV28	TRBJ1-2	few	TGTGCCAGCAGTACCGGGCCTGTGGCCTATGGCTACACCTTC	CASSTGPVAYGYTF
.	TRBV4-3	TRBJ2-2	.	TGCGCCAGTGCGGCCAGGTCTGCCGGGGAGCTGTTTTTT	CASAARSAGELFF
.	TRBV28	TRBJ1-6	.	TGTGCCAGCAGTTTACTCCGGAATAATTCACCCCTCCACTTT	CASSLLRNNSPLHF
TRBD1	TRBV10-3	TRBJ2-2	few	TGTGCCATCACCTGGACAGGCATGAACACCGGGGAGCTGTTTTTT	CAITWTGMNTGELFF
TRBD2	TRBV18	TRBJ2-5	few	TGTGCCAGCTCACCAAGCGGGGGGGCCGGAGAGACCCAGTACTTC	CASSPSGGAGETQYF
TRBD1	TRBV20-1	TRBJ1-1	.	TGCAGTGCTAGAGATCTGGGACAGGGAATGAACACTGAAGCTTTCTTT	CSARDLGQGMNTEAFF
.	TRBV15	TRBJ2-7	.	TGTGCCACCAGCCCGAGGGGGAGCTCCTACGAGCAGTACTTC	CATSPRGSSYEQYF
TRBD1	TRBV6-5	TRBJ2-3	.	TGTGCCAGCAGTTACTCGACAGGGCGAACAGATACGCAGTATTTT	CASSYSTGRTDTQYF
.	TRBV18	TRBJ2-1	.	TGTGCCAGCTCACCGGATGTAGGGGGCAATGAGCAGTTCTTC	CASSPDVGGNEQFF
TRBD1	TRBV20-1	TRBJ1-1	few	TGCAGTGCTAGGGGACAGGGGTTAGTTCCCACTGAAGCTTTCTTT	CSARGQGLVPTEAFF